The 11 T cell receptor beta chains below all came from one sample that was sequenced in a study of T cells after somatic rescue of genetic block. Sequenced by immunoSEQ multiplex PCR; TCRdb stores in-frame clones only, minus some. In the table there are over 55,000 clones, around 92% of which are singletons. Material: peripheral blood mononuclear cells (PBMCs). The receptor source for this set is a man aged 35 to 55.

The chain employs TRBV4-2 and TRBJ2-1; D is possibly TRBD2 (6 bases). The V end was cut by 2 bases, the J end by 3 bases, with 17 bases between. The germline CDR1 and CDR2 sequences are LGHNA and YNFKEQ. The CDR3 runs to 17 residues. This CDR3 reads CASSQSTVAVLYNEQFF. DNA for the CDR3: TGTGCCAGCAGCCAAAGCACCGTAGCGGTGCTCTACAATGAGCAGTTCTTC.

The chain recombines TRBV5-6 with TRBJ2-1; 9 nucleotides line up with TRBD2. The CDR3 is 14 amino acids. Per the germline V gene, CDR1 is SGHDT and CDR2 is YYEEEE. V lost 2 bases, J lost 5 bases, and 2 bases stayed unmatched. The CDR3 spells CASSFAGGDNEQFF. CDR3 coding DNA: TGTGCCAGCAGCTTCGCGGGAGGGGACAATGAGCAGTTCTTC.

The rearrangement links TRBV27 to TRBJ2-4, with TRBD2 as a possible D gene (5 bases). This CDR3 is built from 13 residues. Trimming stripped 6 bases from V and 3 bases from J, with 9 bases between. CDR1 is MNHEY and CDR2 is SMNVEV in the germline V gene (reference sequence). DNA of the CDR3: TGTGCCAGCAGCCCCGGGGTCAAAAACATTCAGTACTTC. Its protein is CASSPGVKNIQYF.

The chain joins TRBV29-1 to TRBJ1-2, with 8 bases that match TRBD1. V was pared by 6 bases and J by 7 bases, with 13 bases of the junction left unmatched. Looked up from germline, CDR1 is SQVTM and CDR2 is ANQGSEA. CDR3 length equals 14 residues. The CDR3 protein is CSVPSFGQGAGYTF. The CDR3 nucleotides read TGCAGCGTGCCATCCTTCGGGCAGGGGGCTGGCTACACCTTC.

This chain connects TRBV4-3 to TRBJ2-7; 7 bases are shared with TRBD2. The junction had 8 bases not matched to a gene; V was cut back by 0 bases and J by 3 bases. Germline loops: CDR1 LGHNA, CDR2 YSLEER. This CDR3 region has 16 residues. The CDR3 loop reads CASSQDSFAGVYEQYF. The CDR3 DNA sequence: TGCGCCAGCAGCCAAGATAGTTTTGCGGGAGTCTACGAGCAGTACTTC.

The chain joins TRBV6-1 to TRBJ2-1; D remains unclear. Germline V gene sequence: CDR1 MNHNS, CDR2 SASEGT. The length of the CDR3 is 13 residues. Trimming took 3 bases from V and 6 from J, leaving 9 bases between them. CDR3 DNA: TGTGCCAGCAGTGATGAGCCCAGCAATGAGCAGTTCTTC. This gives the protein CASSDEPSNEQFF.

V and J are TRBV4-2 and TRBJ2-5, with 12 bases that match TRBD2. Looked up from germline, CDR1 is LGHNA and CDR2 is YNFKEQ. This CDR3 spans 15 amino acids. V shed 4 bases and J 3 bases; nucleotides not matched to a gene: 3. The CDR3 is CASSPRLAGEETQYF. The CDR3 DNA follows: TGTGCCAGCAGCCCCCGACTAGCGGGAGAAGAGACCCAGTACTTC.

The rearrangement joins TRBV4-3 to TRBJ2-1; TRBD2 agrees at 13 bases. The CDR3 spans 20 residues. The V gene's germline CDR1 is LGHNA and CDR2 YSLEER. J lost 3 bases, V lost 0 bases, and 11 bases had no gene match. In DNA form, the CDR3 reads TGCGCCAGCAGCCAAGATCTAGGACTAGCGGGAGAGGGGGGCTACAATGAGCAGTTCTTC. Amino acids: CASSQDLGLAGEGGYNEQFF.

The chain employs TRBV7-8 and TRBJ2-1, with 10 bases matching TRBD1. With V trimmed by 2 bases and J by 6 bases, 16 bases remained unmatched. Germline V lookup: CDR1 SGHVS, CDR2 FQNEAQ. This CDR3 has 19 amino acids. The CDR3 DNA reads as TGTGCCAGCAGCTTACGCCAAACATCCGGGACAGGGGCTTTCAATGAGCAGTTCTTC. This encodes CASSLRQTSGTGAFNEQFF.

The chain recombines TRBV13 with TRBJ1-1, with 7 bases lining up with TRBD1. CDR1 is PRHDT and CDR2 is FYEKMQ in the germline V gene (reference sequence). The ends lost 2 bases at V and 1 base at J; junction bases unmatched: 1. CDR3 length: 14 amino acids. The CDR3 DNA follows: TGTGCCAGCAGCTTAAGACAGGGGAACACTGAAGCTTTCTTT. It yields the protein CASSLRQGNTEAFF.

The rearrangement links TRBV19 to TRBJ2-7; 7 bases line up with TRBD1. The CDR3 contains 14 residues. V gave up 5 bases and J gave up 3 bases; unmatched junction bases: 7. The V gene's germline CDR1 is LNHDA and CDR2 SQIVND (reference sequence). CDR3 region: CASSAPGQFYEQYF. The DNA of the CDR3 is TGTGCCAGTAGTGCCCCGGGACAGTTCTACGAGCAGTACTTC.